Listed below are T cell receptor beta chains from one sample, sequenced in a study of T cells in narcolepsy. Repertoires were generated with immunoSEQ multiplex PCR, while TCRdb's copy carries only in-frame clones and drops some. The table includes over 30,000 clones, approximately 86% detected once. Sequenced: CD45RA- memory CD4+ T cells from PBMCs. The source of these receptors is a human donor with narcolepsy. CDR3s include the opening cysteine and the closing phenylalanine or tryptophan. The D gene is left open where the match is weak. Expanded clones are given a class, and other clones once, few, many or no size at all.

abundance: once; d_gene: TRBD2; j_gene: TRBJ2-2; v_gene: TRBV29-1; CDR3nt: TGCAGCGCGGGACTAGCGGGAGACAGGGAGCTGTTTTTT; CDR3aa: CSAGLAGDRELFF
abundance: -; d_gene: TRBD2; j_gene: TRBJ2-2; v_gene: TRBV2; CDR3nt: TGTGCCAGCCGCCGAGCCCTAGCGGGGGGTTCGGAGCTGTTTTTT; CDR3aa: CASRRALAGGSELFF
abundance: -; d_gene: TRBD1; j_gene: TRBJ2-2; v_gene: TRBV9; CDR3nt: TGTGCCAGCAGCGTAGGGACAGGACCGAACACCGGGGAGCTGTTTTTT; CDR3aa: CASSVGTGPNTGELFF
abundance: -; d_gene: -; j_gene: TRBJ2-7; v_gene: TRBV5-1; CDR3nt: TGCGCCAGCAGCCCGAAGGGACCGAGCTACGAGCAGTACTTC; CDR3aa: CASSPKGPSYEQYF
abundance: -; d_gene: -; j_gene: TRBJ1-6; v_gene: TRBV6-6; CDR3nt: TGTGCCAGCAGTGAGACGCAGGGAGGGCATTCACCCCTCCACTTT; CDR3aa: CASSETQGGHSPLHF
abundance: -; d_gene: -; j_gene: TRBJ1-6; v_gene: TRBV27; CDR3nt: TGTGCCAGCTGTCAACGCGGGAGAGATTCACCCCTCCACTTT; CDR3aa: CASCQRGRDSPLHF
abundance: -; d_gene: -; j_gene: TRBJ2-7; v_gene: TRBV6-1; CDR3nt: TGTGCCAGCAGCTTAGGGACCTACGAGCAGTACTTC; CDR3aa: CASSLGTYEQYF
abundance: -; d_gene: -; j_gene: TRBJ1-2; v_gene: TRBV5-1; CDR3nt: TGCGCCAGCAGGCAGGGGAATTATAACTATGGCTACACCTTC; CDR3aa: CASRQGNYNYGYTF
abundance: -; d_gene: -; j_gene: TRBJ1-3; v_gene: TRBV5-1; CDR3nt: TGCGCCAGCAGCTTGACGGGACTCGGCTCTGGAAACACCATATATTTT; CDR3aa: CASSLTGLGSGNTIYF
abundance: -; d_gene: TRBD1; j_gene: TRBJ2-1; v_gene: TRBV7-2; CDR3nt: TGTGCCAGCAACCAACAGGGGGCTCTTAATGAGCAGTTCTTC; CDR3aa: CASNQQGALNEQFF
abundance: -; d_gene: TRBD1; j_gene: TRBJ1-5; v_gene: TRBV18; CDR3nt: TGTGCCAGCTCACTCGGACAGGGGGTCCAGCCCCAGCATTTT; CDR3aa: CASSLGQGVQPQHF
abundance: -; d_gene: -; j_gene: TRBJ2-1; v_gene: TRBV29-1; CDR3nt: TGCAGCGTTGTTTGGGGCTACAATGAGCAGTTCTTC; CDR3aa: CSVVWGYNEQFF
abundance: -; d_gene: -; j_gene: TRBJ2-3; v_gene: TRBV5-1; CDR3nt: TGCGCCAGCAGCTTGGAAGGTTATAGCACAGATACGCAGTATTTT; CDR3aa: CASSLEGYSTDTQYF
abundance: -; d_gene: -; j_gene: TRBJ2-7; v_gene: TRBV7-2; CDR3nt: TGTGCCAGCAGCTTAGTCAGAGGGGCCTACGAGCAGTACTTC; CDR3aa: CASSLVRGAYEQYF
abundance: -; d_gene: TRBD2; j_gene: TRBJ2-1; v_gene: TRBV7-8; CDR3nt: TGTGCCAGCAGCTTAGGCAGCGGGGCAACAGCCCTCCTCTCATACAATGAGCAGTTCTTC; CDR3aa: CASSLGSGATALLSYNEQFF
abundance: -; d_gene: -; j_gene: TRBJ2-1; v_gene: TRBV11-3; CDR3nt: TGTGCCAGCAGCCCCTCCGGAACGATGGGGGGGCAGTTCTTC; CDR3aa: CASSPSGTMGGQFF
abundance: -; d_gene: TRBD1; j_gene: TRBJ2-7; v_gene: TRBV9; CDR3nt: TGTGCCAGCAGCGTGTCGACAGGGGACTACGAGCAGTACTTC; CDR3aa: CASSVSTGDYEQYF
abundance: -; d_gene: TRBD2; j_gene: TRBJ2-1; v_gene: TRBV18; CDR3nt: TGTGCCAGCTCACTAAAAACTAGCGGGGGTAATGAGCAGTTCTTC; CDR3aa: CASSLKTSGGNEQFF
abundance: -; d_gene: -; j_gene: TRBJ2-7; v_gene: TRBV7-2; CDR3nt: TGTGCCAGCAGCTGGGTTGGGGTATACTACTTC; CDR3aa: CASSWVGVYYF
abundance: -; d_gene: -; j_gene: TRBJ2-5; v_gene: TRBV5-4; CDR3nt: TGTGCCAGCAGCTTGCCCGGCGGGGAGACCCAGTACTTC; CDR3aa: CASSLPGGETQYF
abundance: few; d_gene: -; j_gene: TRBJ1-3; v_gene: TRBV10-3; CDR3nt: TGTGCCATCAGTGAACCGACAGGCGCTTCTGGAAACACCATATATTTT; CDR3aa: CAISEPTGASGNTIYF
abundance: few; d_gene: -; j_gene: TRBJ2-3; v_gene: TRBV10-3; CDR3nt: TGTGCCATCAGTGAAACGCCAGATACGCAGTATTTT; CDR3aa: CAISETPDTQYF
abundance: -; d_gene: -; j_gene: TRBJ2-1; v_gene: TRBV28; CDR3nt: TGTGCCAGCAGTTTATGGGAGGGCCTAGGGGATGAGCAGTTCTTC; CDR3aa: CASSLWEGLGDEQFF
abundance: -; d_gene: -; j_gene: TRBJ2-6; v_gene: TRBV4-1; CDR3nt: TGCGCCAGCAGCCAAGTACCGGGAGTCTCTGGGGCCAACGTCCTGACTTTC; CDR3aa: CASSQVPGVSGANVLTF
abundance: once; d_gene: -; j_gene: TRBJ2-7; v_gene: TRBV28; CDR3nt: TGTGCCAGCAGTTTCGCCCAGAGCGAGCAGTACTTC; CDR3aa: CASSFAQSEQYF
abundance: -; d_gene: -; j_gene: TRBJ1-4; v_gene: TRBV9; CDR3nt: TGTGCCAGCAGCGTAGACACCCGCAATAATGAAAAACTGTTTTTT; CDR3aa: CASSVDTRNNEKLFF
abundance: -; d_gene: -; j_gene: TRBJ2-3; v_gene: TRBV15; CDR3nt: TGTGCCACCGGCACGGGGGACCGATATACGCAGTATTTT; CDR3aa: CATGTGDRYTQYF
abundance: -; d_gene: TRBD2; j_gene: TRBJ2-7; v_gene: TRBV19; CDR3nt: TGTGCCAGTAGTATTACCCCCGCGGGGGACTACGAGCAGTACTTC; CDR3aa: CASSITPAGDYEQYF
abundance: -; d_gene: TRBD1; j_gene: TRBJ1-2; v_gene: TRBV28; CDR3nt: TGTGCCAGCAGCCCGGACAGGTTCTATGGCTACACCTTC; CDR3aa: CASSPDRFYGYTF
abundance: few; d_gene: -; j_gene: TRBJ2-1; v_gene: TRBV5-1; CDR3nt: TGCGCCAGCAGCTTGGACGGACACGGCTCGAGGAATGAGCAGTTCTTC; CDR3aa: CASSLDGHGSRNEQFF
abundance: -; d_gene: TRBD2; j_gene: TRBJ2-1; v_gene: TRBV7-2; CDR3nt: TGTGCCAGCAGCTCATGGACTAGCGGGAATTTTGAGCAGTTCTTC; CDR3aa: CASSSWTSGNFEQFF
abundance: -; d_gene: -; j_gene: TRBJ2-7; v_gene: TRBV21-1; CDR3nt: TGTGCTAGCAGCAAAGGAGGCAGAACAGGGGGCGTCAACGAGCAGTACTTC; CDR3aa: CASSKGGRTGGVNEQYF
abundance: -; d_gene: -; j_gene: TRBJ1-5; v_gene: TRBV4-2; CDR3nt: TGTGCCAGCAGCCAAGGGGCTAGAGGGCTCAATCAGCCCCAGCATTTT; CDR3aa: CASSQGARGLNQPQHF
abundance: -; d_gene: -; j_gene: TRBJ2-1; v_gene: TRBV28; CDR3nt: TGTGCCAGCCTCCGGAGCTCCTACAATGAGCAGTTCTTC; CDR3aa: CASLRSSYNEQFF
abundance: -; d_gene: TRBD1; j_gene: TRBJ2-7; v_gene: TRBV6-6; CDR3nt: TGTGCCAGCAGCCCAGACAGGGCAGCCGAGCAGTACTTC; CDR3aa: CASSPDRAAEQYF
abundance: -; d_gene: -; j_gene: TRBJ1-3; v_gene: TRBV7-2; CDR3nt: TGTGCCAGCAGCTTGGGAGCAGTTTCTGGAAACACCATATATTTT; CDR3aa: CASSLGAVSGNTIYF
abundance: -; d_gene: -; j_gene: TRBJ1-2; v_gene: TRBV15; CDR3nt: TGTGCCACCAGCAGAGATAGAGTTTTATACTATGGCTACACCTTC; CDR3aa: CATSRDRVLYYGYTF
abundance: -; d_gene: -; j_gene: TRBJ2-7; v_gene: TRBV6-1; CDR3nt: TGTGCCAGCAGTGATTGGGGTGGGGGAGAGTACTTC; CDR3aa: CASSDWGGGEYF
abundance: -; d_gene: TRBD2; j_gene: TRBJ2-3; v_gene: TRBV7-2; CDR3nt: TGTGCCAGCAGCAAGCACGCGGGGGGGAGCACAGATACGCAGTATTTT; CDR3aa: CASSKHAGGSTDTQYF
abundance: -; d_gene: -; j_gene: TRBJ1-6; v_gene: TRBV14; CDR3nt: TGTGCCAGCAGCCATGGGGGGCAGGGGAGTTCACCCCTCCACTTT; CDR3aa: CASSHGGQGSSPLHF
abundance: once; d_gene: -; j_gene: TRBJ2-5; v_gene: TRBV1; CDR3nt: TGCACCAGCAGCCAAGATCCTCGAGACAGGTACCAAGAGACCCAGTACTTC; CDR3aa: CTSSQDPRDRYQETQYF
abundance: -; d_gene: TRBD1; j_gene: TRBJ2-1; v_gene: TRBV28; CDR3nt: TGTGCCAGCAGTGCCGGGACAGGGGGTTTTTACAATGAGCAGTTCTTC; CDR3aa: CASSAGTGGFYNEQFF
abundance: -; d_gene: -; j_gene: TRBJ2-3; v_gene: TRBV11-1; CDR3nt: TGTGCCAGCAGCCGGACTACGGCCGCGGACGGTGTTGGGTTTTATACGCAGTATTTT; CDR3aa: CASSRTTAADGVGFYTQYF
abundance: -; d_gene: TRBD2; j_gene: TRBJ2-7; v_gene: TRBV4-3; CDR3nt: TGCGCCAGCAGCCAAGCCCTACTAGCGGGGGGTTCCTACGAGCAGTACTTC; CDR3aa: CASSQALLAGGSYEQYF
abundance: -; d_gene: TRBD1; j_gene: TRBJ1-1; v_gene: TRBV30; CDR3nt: TGTGCCTGGGGACAGGGGGCGGAGATGGCTTTCTTT; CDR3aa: CAWGQGAEMAFF
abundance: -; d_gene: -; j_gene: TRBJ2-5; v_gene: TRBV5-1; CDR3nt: TGCGCCAGCAGCTTGGGGACGGTTCAAGAGACCCAGTACTTC; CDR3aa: CASSLGTVQETQYF